These T cell receptor beta chains were read from a single sample in a study of response to subunit inactivated influenza vaccine. TCRdb analysed the RT-PCR reads with MiXCR anew, one entry per CDR3 protein. The sample records roughly 620,000 distinct CDR3 sequences, approximately 10% being singletons. The same sample was also used in a study of T cells expressing NK-cell markers.

The sample was PBMCs from blood, taken on the day of vaccination. The receptors here all came from a man aged 45-60 years who received an inactivated influenza vaccine. Both conserved end residues are part of each CDR3. Fields, in order: D gene, V gene, clone size, J gene, CDR3 protein, CDR3 DNA. D genes are given only for firm matches. The size field is filled for only some rows; it gives once, few, many or a size class.

d_call: NA
v_call: TRBV30
clone_size: few
j_call: TRBJ2-1
cdr3_aa: CAWSVSREQFF
cdr3_nt: TGTGCCTGGAGTGTTAGTAGGGAGCAGTTCTTC

d_call: TRBD2
v_call: TRBV7-2
clone_size: few
j_call: TRBJ2-7
cdr3_aa: CASSSSGGDYEQYF
cdr3_nt: TGTGCCAGCAGCTCTAGCGGGGGGGACTACGAGCAGTACTTC

d_call: TRBD2
v_call: TRBV7-6
clone_size: many
j_call: TRBJ2-3
cdr3_aa: CASSPPGGTDTQYF
cdr3_nt: TGTGCCAGCAGTCCCCCGGGGGGAACAGATACGCAGTATTTT

d_call: TRBD2
v_call: TRBV5-1
clone_size: NA
j_call: TRBJ2-3
cdr3_aa: CASSPRTSGGPDTQYF
cdr3_nt: TGCGCCAGCAGCCCGAGGACTAGCGGGGGGCCAGATACGCAGTATTTT

d_call: TRBD1
v_call: TRBV5-1
clone_size: few
j_call: TRBJ1-2
cdr3_aa: CASSKDRIDVGGYTF
cdr3_nt: TGCGCCAGCAGCAAGGACAGGATAGATGTAGGTGGCTACACCTTC

d_call: NA
v_call: TRBV19
clone_size: NA
j_call: TRBJ2-1
cdr3_aa: CASRPRVSYNEQFF
cdr3_nt: TGTGCCAGTAGGCCCCGGGTCTCCTACAATGAGCAGTTCTTC

d_call: NA
v_call: TRBV28
clone_size: few
j_call: TRBJ2-7
cdr3_aa: CASRSSAYEQYF
cdr3_nt: TGTGCCAGCAGATCTAGCGCCTACGAGCAGTACTTC

d_call: NA
v_call: TRBV4-3
clone_size: few
j_call: TRBJ1-4
cdr3_aa: CASSLRHGRTNEKLFF
cdr3_nt: TGCGCCAGCAGCCTAAGACACGGGAGAACTAATGAAAAACTGTTTTTT

d_call: TRBD2
v_call: TRBV6-2/TRBV6-3
clone_size: many
j_call: TRBJ2-1
cdr3_aa: CASRPHPSGFFYNEQFF
cdr3_nt: TGTGCCAGCAGGCCTCATCCTAGCGGGTTCTTTTACAATGAGCAGTTCTTC

d_call: TRBD2
v_call: TRBV11-2
clone_size: NA
j_call: TRBJ2-3
cdr3_aa: CASSLAGGALDTQYF
cdr3_nt: TGTGCCAGCAGTCTAGCGGGGGGGGCTCTAGATACGCAGTATTTT

d_call: NA
v_call: TRBV14
clone_size: NA
j_call: TRBJ1-1
cdr3_aa: CASSRTRGRTEAFF
cdr3_nt: TGTGCCAGCAGCCGAACCAGGGGACGGACTGAAGCTTTCTTT